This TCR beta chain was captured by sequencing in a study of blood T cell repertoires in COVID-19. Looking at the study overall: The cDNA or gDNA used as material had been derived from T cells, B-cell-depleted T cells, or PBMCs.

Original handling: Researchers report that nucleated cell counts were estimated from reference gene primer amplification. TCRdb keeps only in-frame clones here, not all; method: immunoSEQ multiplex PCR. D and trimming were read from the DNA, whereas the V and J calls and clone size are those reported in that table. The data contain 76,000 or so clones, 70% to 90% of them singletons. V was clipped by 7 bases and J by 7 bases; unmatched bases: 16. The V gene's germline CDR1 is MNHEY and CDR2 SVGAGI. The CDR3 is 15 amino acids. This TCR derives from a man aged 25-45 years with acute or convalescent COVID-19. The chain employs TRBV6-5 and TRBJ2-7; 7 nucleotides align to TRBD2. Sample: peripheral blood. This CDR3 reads CASILSRDYPLEQYF. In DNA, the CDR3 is TGTGCCAGCATCCTCTCCCGGGACTACCCTTTGGAGCAGTACTTC.